This T cell receptor (beta chain) appears in the sequencing data of a study of T cells after yellow fever vaccination. Findings of the study overall: Primary-vaccination clones mostly resurfaced post-booster (96% CD4, more than 80% CD8). From the bulk population, abundant clonotypes could contaminate and appear within FACS-sorted repertoires.

TCRdb passed the 5' RACE reads through MiXCR, listing each CDR3 protein once. The sample includes some 560,000 distinct CDR3 sequences, around 16% of them seen just once. This clonotype has a handful of counts. Its antigen is as yet unknown. Per the germline V gene, CDR1 is MNHEY and CDR2 is SVGAGI. V was pared by 0 bases and J by 5 bases, with 7 bases between. CDR3 length: 14 residues. This clonotype originated in a young man who received the YFV17D yellow fever vaccine. The sample was PBMCs, taken 5 days after the first yellow fever vaccination. The chain uses TRBV6-5 and TRBJ1-4; D ambiguous. This CDR3 reads CASSYSNVNEKLFF. The CDR3 region has the DNA TGTGCCAGCAGTTACTCGAATGTAAATGAAAAACTGTTTTTT.